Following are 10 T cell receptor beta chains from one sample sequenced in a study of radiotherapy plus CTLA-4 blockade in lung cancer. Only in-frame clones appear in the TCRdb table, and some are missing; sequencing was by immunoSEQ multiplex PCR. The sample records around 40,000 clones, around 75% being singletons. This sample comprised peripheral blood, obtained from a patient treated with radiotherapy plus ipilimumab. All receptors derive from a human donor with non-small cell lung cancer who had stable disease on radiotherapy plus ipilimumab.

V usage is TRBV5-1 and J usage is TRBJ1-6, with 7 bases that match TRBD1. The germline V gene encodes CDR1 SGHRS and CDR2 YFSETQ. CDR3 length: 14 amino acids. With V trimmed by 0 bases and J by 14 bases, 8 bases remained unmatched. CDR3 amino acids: CASSLEGAEGTLHF. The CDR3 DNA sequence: TGCGCCAGCAGCTTGGAGGGGGCGGAAGGCACCCTCCACTTT.

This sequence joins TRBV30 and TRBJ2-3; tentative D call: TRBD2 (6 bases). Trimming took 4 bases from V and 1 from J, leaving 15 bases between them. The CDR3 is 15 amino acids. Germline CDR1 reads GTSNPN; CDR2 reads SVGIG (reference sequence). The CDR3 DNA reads TGTGCCTGGAACCCTCTAGCGATCGGCACAGATACGCAGTATTTT. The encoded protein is CAWNPLAIGTDTQYF.

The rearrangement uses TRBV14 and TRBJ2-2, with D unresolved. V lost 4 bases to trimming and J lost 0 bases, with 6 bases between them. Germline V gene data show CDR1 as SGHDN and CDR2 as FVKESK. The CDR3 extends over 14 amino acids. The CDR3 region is CASSPVTNTGELFF. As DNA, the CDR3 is TGTGCCAGCAGCCCAGTCACGAACACCGGGGAGCTGTTTTTT.

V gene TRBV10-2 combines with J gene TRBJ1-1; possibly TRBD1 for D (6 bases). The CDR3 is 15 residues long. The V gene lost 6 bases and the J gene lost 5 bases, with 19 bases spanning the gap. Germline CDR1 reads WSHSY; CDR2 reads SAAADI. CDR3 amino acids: CASRGFLGGVTEAFF. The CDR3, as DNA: TGCGCCAGCAGGGGATTCCTAGGGGGGGTTACTGAAGCTTTCTTT.

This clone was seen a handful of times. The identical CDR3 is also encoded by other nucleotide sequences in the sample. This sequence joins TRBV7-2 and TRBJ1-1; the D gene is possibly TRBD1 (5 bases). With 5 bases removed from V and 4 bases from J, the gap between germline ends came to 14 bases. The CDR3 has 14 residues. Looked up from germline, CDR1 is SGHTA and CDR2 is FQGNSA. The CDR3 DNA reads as TGTGCCAGCAGCAAACAAGGGGCGGTCACTGAAGCTTTCTTT. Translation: CASSKQGAVTEAFF. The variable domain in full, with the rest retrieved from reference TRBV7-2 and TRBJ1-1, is GAGVSQSPSNKVTEKGKDVELRCDPISGHTALYWYRQSLGQGLEFLIYFQGNSAPDKSGLPSDRFSAERTGGSVSTLTIQRTQQEDSAVYLCASSKQGAVTEAFFGQGTRLTVV.

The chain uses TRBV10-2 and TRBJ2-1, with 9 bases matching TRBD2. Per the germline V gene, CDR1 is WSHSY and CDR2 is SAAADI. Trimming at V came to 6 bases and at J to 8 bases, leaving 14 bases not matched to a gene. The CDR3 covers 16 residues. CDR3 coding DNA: TGCGCCAGCAGCTTTTTGGCGGGGGGGTCTCAGGATGAGCAGTTCTTC. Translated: CASSFLAGGSQDEQFF.

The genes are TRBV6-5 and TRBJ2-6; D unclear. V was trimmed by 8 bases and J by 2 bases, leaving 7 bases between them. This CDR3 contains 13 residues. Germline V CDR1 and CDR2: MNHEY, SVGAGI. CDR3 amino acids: CASQSPGANVLTF. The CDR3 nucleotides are TGTGCCAGCCAGTCACCTGGGGCCAACGTCCTGACTTTC.

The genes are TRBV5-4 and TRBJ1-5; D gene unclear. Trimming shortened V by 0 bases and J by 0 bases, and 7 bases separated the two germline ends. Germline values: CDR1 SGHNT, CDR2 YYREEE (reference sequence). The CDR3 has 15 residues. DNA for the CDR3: TGTGCCAGCAGCTTGGTACCAGATAGCAATCAGCCCCAGCATTTT. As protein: CASSLVPDSNQPQHF. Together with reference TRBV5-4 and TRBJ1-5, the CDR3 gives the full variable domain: ETGVTQSPTHLIKTRGQQVTLRCSSQSGHNTVSWYQQALGQGPQFIFQYYREEENGRGNFPPRFSGLQFPNYSSELNVNALELDDSALYLCASSLVPDSNQPQHFGDGTRLSIL.

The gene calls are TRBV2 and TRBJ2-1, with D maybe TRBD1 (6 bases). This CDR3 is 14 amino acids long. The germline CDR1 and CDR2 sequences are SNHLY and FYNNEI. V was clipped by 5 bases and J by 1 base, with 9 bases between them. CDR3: CASSKGESYNEQFF. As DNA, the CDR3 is TGTGCCAGCAGTAAGGGGGAGTCCTACAATGAGCAGTTCTTC. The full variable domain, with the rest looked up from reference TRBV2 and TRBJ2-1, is EPEVTQTPSHQVTQMGQEVILRCVPISNHLYFYWYRQILGQKVEFLVSFYNNEISEKSEIFDDQFSVERPDGSNFTLKIRSTKLEDSAMYFCASSKGESYNEQFFGPGTRLTVL.

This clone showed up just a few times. As DNA, the CDR3 is TGTGCCACCCGAGGCGGGACCTACGAGCAGTACTTC. Its translation is CATRGGTYEQYF. V and J are TRBV19 and TRBJ2-7; D possibly corresponds to TRBD2 (6 bases). The V gene lost 10 bases and the J gene lost 2 bases, with 12 bases spanning the gap. The CDR3 contains 12 residues. Germline values: CDR1 LNHDA, CDR2 SQIVND (reference sequence).